This T cell receptor beta chain stems from a study of control samples from healthy donors and cancer patients (TCRdb year 2020). The library relied on the immunoSEQ multiplex PCR assay. The table was pulled from immuneACCESS by TCRdb, which kept in-frame rearrangements only. Such tables lose some clones; where checked, under half of the loss comes from unresolved V genes, and the rest has no known cause. Recorded for this sample are more than 50,000 clones; roughly 85% of them occurred a single time. The ten most abundant clones make up 5% to 6.5% of the sample. This clone was observed a handful of times. Its antigen remains unidentified. No base quality information exists; no much larger clone differs at one position. Unmatched junction bases come to 4, with V trimmed by 3 bases and J by 2 bases. Inclusive of the bounding cysteine and phenylalanine, the CDR3 is 15 residues long. Left in the record is the CDR3 DNA by itself, 45 bases read in frame from the first base. CDR1 and CDR2 were assigned from the germline V gene as SGDLS and YYNGEE.

Sequenced material: blood. The receptor was derived from a man aged 40-49 years in good health. The sequence links TRBV9 to TRBJ1-5, and 8 bases in between align with TRBD1. CDR3 reads: CASSATGGGNQPQHF. The DNA reads TGTGCCAGCAGCGCCACAGGGGGTGGCAATCAGCCCCAGCATTTT.